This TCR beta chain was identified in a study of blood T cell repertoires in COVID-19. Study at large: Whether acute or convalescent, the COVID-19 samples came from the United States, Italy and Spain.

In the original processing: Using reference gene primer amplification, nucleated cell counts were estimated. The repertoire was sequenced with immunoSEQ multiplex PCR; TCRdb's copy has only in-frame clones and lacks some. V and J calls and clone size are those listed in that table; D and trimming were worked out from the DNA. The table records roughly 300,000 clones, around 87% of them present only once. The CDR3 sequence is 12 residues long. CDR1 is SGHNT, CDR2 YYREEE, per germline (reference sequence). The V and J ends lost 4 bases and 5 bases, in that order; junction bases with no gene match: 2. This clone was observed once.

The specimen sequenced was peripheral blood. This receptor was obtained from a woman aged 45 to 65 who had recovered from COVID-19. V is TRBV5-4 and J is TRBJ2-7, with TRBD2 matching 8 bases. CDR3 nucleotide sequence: TGTGCCAGCAGCCGGGGGGGGGACGAGCAGTACTTC. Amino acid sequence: CASSRGGDEQYF.